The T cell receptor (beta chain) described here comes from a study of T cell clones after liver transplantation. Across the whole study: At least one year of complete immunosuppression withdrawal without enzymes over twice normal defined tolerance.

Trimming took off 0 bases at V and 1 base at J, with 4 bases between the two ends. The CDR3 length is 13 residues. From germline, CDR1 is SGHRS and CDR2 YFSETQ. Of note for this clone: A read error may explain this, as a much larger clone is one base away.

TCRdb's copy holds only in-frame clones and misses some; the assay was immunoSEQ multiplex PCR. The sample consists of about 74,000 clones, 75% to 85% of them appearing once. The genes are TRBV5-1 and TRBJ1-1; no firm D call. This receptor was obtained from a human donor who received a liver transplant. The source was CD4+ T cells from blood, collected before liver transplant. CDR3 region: CASSLAGNTEAFF. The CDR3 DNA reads TGCGCCAGCAGCTTGGCAGGGAACACTGAAGCTTTCTTT.